These 27 T cell receptor beta chains came from one sample sequenced in a study of blood T cell repertoires in COVID-19. Repertoires were generated with immunoSEQ multiplex PCR, while TCRdb's copy carries only in-frame clones and drops some. Among 250,000 to 400,000 clones listed, approximately 87% were seen once. The sequenced sample consisted of peripheral blood. The source of these receptors is a woman aged 25 to 39 with COVID-19, enrolled during active disease.

J is TRBJ1-1 and V is TRBV11-2; D call uncertain. The CDR3 is made up of 16 amino acids. Trimming removed 1 base at V and 0 bases at J, with 12 bases between. Germline V gives CDR1 SGHAT, CDR2 FQNNGV. CDR3 in amino acids: CASSLGIRLMNTEAFF. The CDR3, as DNA: TGTGCCAGCAGCTTAGGAATCAGGCTCATGAACACTGAAGCTTTCTTT.

V is TRBV19 and J is TRBJ1-2; D is unclear. The CDR3 length is 12 residues. The germline V gene encodes CDR1 LNHDA and CDR2 SQIVND (reference sequence). The ends were cut back, 5 bases at V and 4 bases at J, with 8 bases in the middle. The CDR3 reads CASSFSGYGYTF. The CDR3 DNA reads as TGTGCCAGTAGTTTTTCCGGCTATGGCTACACCTTC.

CDR3 coding DNA: TGTGCCAGCAGCTGGGAGGGGGAGAGGGTGGTGGACACTGAAGCTTTCTTT. Encoded protein: CASSWEGERVVDTEAFF. The rearrangement joins TRBV11-2 to TRBJ1-1; D possibly corresponds to TRBD1 (6 bases). The germline CDR1 and CDR2 sequences are SGHAT and FQNNGV. V lost 4 bases and J lost 3, with 21 bases in between. CDR3 length: 17 amino acids.

The rearrangement joins TRBV12-2 to TRBJ2-1; the tabulated D call, TRBD2, remains unverified against the DNA. TRBV12-2 is classified as a pseudogene. The CDR3 covers 14 residues. CDR3 bases: TGTGCAAGTCGCTTGAGAAGGAGCAGTGATGAGCAGTTCTTC. Protein product: CASRLRRSSDEQFF.

The rearrangement uses TRBV28 and TRBJ2-3, with 9 bases lining up with TRBD1. CDR3 size: 15 residues. CDR1 and CDR2 from the germline V gene are MDHEN and SYDVKM. The V and J ends lost 5 bases and 3 bases, in that order; junction bases with no gene match: 6. The CDR3 loop reads CASSPPGTGTDTQYF. The CDR3 coding sequence is TGTGCCAGCAGTCCTCCTGGGACAGGGACAGATACGCAGTATTTT.

This rearrangement joins TRBV5-6 to TRBJ2-7; a weak D match, TRBD1 (6 bases). Germline loops: CDR1 SGHDT, CDR2 YYEEEE. The CDR3 length is 15 residues. V was trimmed by 2 bases and J by 6 bases, leaving 18 bases between them. The CDR3 protein is CASSFDRQEGREQYF. The CDR3 bases are TGTGCCAGCAGCTTTGACAGGCAAGAGGGTCGCGAGCAGTACTTC.

This clone showed up just a few times. The chain links TRBV15 to TRBJ2-1, with D maybe TRBD1 (7 bases). Deletions cut 0 bases from V and 6 bases from J, with 12 bases between. Germline V lookup: CDR1 LNHNV, CDR2 YYDKDF (reference sequence). The CDR3 has 15 amino acids. CDR3 bases: TGTGCCACCAGCAGAGATCTTCAGGGGGGCAATGAGCAGTTCTTC. It encodes CATSRDLQGGNEQFF. Full variable domain (remainder filled in from reference TRBV15 and TRBJ2-1): DAMVIQNPRYQVTQFGKPVTLSCSQTLNHNVMYWYQQKSSQAPKLLFHYYDKDFNNEADTPDNFQSRRPNTSFCFLDIRSPGLGDTAMYLCATSRDLQGGNEQFFGPGTRLTVL.

The rearrangement uses TRBV10-3 and TRBJ2-3; TRBD2 is a possible D gene (5 bases). Trimming shortened V by 3 bases and J by 3 bases, and 10 bases separated the two germline ends. Germline CDR1 and CDR2: ENHRY and SYGVKD. The CDR3 is made up of 14 amino acids. The CDR3 sequence: CAISESGDTDTQYF. The CDR3 nucleotides are TGTGCCATCAGTGAATCCGGGGATACAGATACGCAGTATTTT.

The chain combines TRBV27 with TRBJ2-1, with 7 bases matching TRBD2. V gave up 3 bases and J gave up 0 bases; unmatched junction bases: 2. CDR3 size: 15 residues. CDR1 MNHEY and CDR2 SMNVEV come from the germline V gene (reference sequence). CDR3 nucleotide sequence: TGTGCCAGCAGTTTCCTAGCGGACTCCTACAATGAGCAGTTCTTC. This encodes CASSFLADSYNEQFF.

The chain combines TRBV29-1 with TRBJ1-2; 7 bases agree with TRBD1. The CDR3 covers 13 residues. Looked up from germline, CDR1 is SQVTM and CDR2 is ANQGSEA. V dropped 2 bases and J dropped 4; count of bases not matched to a gene: 4. This CDR3 is CSVETDRAYGYTF. The CDR3, as DNA: TGCAGCGTTGAAACAGACAGGGCCTATGGCTACACCTTC.

The chain has TRBV29-1 and TRBJ2-5; TRBD1 matches 8 bases. J was trimmed by 5 bases and V by 6 bases; bases with no gene match: 2. The CDR3 contains 11 residues. Germline CDR1 and CDR2: SQVTM and ANQGSEA. The chain's CDR3 is CSVDRVETQYF. CDR3 coding DNA: TGCAGCGTGGACAGGGTGGAGACCCAGTACTTC.

The J gene is TRBJ2-1, the V gene TRBV3-1 (or the pseudogene TRBV3-2); 11 nucleotides agree with TRBD1. The CDR3 length is 15 residues. Germline lookup yields CDR1 LGHDT and CDR2 YNNKEL (reference sequence). V was pared by 5 bases and J by 3 bases, with 3 bases of the junction left unmatched. The CDR3 loop is CASSVGTGGYNEQFF. CDR3 DNA sequence: TGTGCCAGCAGCGTCGGGACAGGGGGCTACAATGAGCAGTTCTTC.

This clone was observed once. V and J are TRBV18 and TRBJ2-6, with 9 bases identical to TRBD2. V shed 6 bases, J shed 0 bases, and the junction held 9 bases outside the gene matches. The CDR3 contains 18 residues. Germline assignment: CDR1 KGHSH and CDR2 LQKENI. The CDR3 DNA reads TGTGCCAGCTCTCCCCTGACTAGCGGCTCCTCTGGGGCCAACGTCCTGACTTTC. As protein: CASSPLTSGSSGANVLTF.

This chain connects TRBV5-4 to TRBJ2-3, with 10 bases lining up with TRBD2. Germline CDR1 and CDR2: SGHNT and YYREEE (reference sequence). The V gene end was trimmed by 4 bases and the J gene end by 2 bases; junction bases not matched to a gene: 7. The CDR3 extends over 16 amino acids. The CDR3 here is CASSGLAGGITDTQYF. CDR3 DNA sequence: TGTGCCAGCAGCGGGTTAGCGGGAGGAATCACAGATACGCAGTATTTT.

The rearrangement joins TRBV6-1 to TRBJ2-4; D might be TRBD1 (6 bases). The CDR3 covers 19 residues. V was shortened by 1 base and J by 0 bases, with 19 bases between the two germline ends. Germline assignment: CDR1 MNHNS and CDR2 SASEGT. The DNA of the CDR3 is TGTGCCAGCAGTGAAGGTCTCTGGGACACCAACCTAGCCAAAAACATTCAGTACTTC. As protein: CASSEGLWDTNLAKNIQYF.

The rearrangement links TRBV3-1 (or the pseudogene TRBV3-2) to TRBJ1-5; D is ambiguous. Trimming stripped 1 base from V and 6 bases from J, with 10 bases between. The germline CDR1 and CDR2 sequences are LGHDT and YNNKEL (reference sequence). The CDR3 extends over 14 amino acids. The CDR3 DNA follows: TGTGCCAGCAGCCAAGTCGGTACGGGTCAGCCCCAGCATTTT. Residues: CASSQVGTGQPQHF.

This clone showed up just once. The genes are TRBV16 and TRBJ2-4, with a tentative D call TRBD1 (6 bases). This CDR3 spans 14 amino acids. Trimming cost V 2 bases and J 2 bases, with 7 bases left between them. CDR1 KGHSY and CDR2 FQNENV come from the germline V gene. As DNA, the CDR3 is TGTGCCAGCAGCCAAACAGGGTCCAAAAACATTCAGTACTTC. It is translated as CASSQTGSKNIQYF.

This chain connects TRBV21-1 to TRBJ2-5; the D call of TRBD1 is as the table states it, not checked on the DNA. TRBV21-1 represents a pseudogene. This CDR3 has 16 amino acids. CDR3 loop: CASEPPRDESRETQYF. CDR3 coding DNA: TGTGCCAGTGAACCTCCCAGGGATGAGTCGAGGGAGACCCAGTACTTC.

This clone occurred once. The gene calls are TRBV19 and TRBJ1-2; D gene unclear. Germline V gene data show CDR1 as LNHDA and CDR2 as SQIVND (reference sequence). Trimming removed 5 bases from V and 6 bases from J, with 19 bases in between. The CDR3 extends over 15 amino acids. Here the CDR3 reads CASSPQDLGLNGYTF. CDR3 DNA sequence: TGTGCCAGTAGTCCCCAGGACTTAGGACTTAATGGCTACACCTTC.

In DNA form, the CDR3 reads TGTGCCAGCAGCTCCGATGACCGGGACACCGGGGAGCTGTTTTTT. Protein: CASSSDDRDTGELFF. The rearrangement uses TRBV7-9 and TRBJ2-2; D remains unclear. The CDR3 contains 15 residues. The V end lost 4 bases, the J end lost 3 bases, and 12 bases lay between the germline ends. The germline V gene has CDR1 SEHNR and CDR2 FQNEAQ (reference sequence). Full variable domain (outside the CDR3, taken from reference TRBV7-9 and TRBJ2-2): DTGVSQNPRHKITKRGQNVTFRCDPISEHNRLYWYRQTLGQGPEFLTYFQNEAQLEKSRLLSDRFSAERPKGSFSTLEIQRTEQGDSAMYLCASSSDDRDTGELFFGEGSRLTVL.

This chain joins TRBV30 and TRBJ1-5; TRBD1 matches at 7 bases. CDR1 is GTSNPN, CDR2 SVGIG, per germline (reference sequence). V lost 2 bases, J lost 1 base, and 11 bases stayed unmatched. The CDR3 has 17 amino acids. The CDR3 nucleotides read TGTGCCTGGAGTCCCTCCATGACAGGGCCCAGCAATCAGCCCCAGCATTTT. Protein sequence: CAWSPSMTGPSNQPQHF.

This rearrangement joins TRBV29-1 to TRBJ2-7; the match to TRBD1 covers 11 bases. This CDR3 has 12 residues. V was clipped by 6 bases and J by 3 bases; unmatched bases: 1. Per the germline V gene, CDR1 is SQVTM and CDR2 is ANQGSEA. The CDR3 region is CSVGTGGYEQYF. In nucleotides, the CDR3 is TGCAGCGTGGGGACAGGGGGCTACGAGCAGTACTTC.

V is TRBV7-9 and J is TRBJ2-1, with 14 bases aligning to TRBD2. Unmatched junction bases numbered 11, after V lost 3 bases and J lost 10 bases. From germline, CDR1 is SEHNR and CDR2 FQNEAQ (reference sequence). The length of the CDR3 is 17 residues. CDR3 sequence: CASSFGTSGSQVGEQFF. CDR3 DNA: TGTGCCAGCAGCTTTGGGACTAGCGGGAGCCAGGTCGGCGAGCAGTTCTTC.

This rearrangement joins TRBV5-4 to TRBJ2-1, with no clear D. The V and J ends lost 1 base and 4 bases respectively, with 15 bases between them. This CDR3 is built from 16 residues. Germline V gene sequence: CDR1 SGHNT, CDR2 YYREEE (reference sequence). CDR3 nucleotide sequence: TGTGCCAGCAGCTTGAAAATAGCCTCCTCATACAATGAGCAGTTCTTC. It specifies CASSLKIASSYNEQFF.

This clone was observed a handful of times. This sequence joins TRBV6-1 and TRBJ2-4, with 8 bases lining up with TRBD1. With V trimmed by 5 bases and J by 4 bases, 4 bases remained unmatched. Looked up from germline, CDR1 is MNHNS and CDR2 is SASEGT. The CDR3 has 14 residues. The CDR3 coding sequence is TGTGCCAGCAGTTCCGGACAGGGAAAAAACATTCAGTACTTC. Translating gives CASSSGQGKNIQYF.

The chain has TRBV2 and TRBJ2-6; D perhaps matches TRBD2 (6 bases). The CDR3 spans 15 residues. Germline CDR1 reads SNHLY; CDR2 reads FYNNEI. Deletions cut 3 bases from V and 2 bases from J, with 8 bases between. The CDR3 here is CASSEAGTGANVLTF. The DNA of the CDR3 is TGTGCCAGCAGTGAGGCGGGGACTGGGGCCAACGTCCTGACTTTC.

V is TRBV28 and J is TRBJ1-2, with a tentative D call TRBD1 (5 bases). The V gene lost 2 bases and the J gene lost 4 bases, with 17 bases spanning the gap. The CDR3 is 16 residues long. Germline CDR1 MDHEN, CDR2 SYDVKM. CDR3 DNA: TGTGCCAGCAGTTTAAAAGGGTGGGGGGAGAGCTATGGCTACACCTTC. Translation gives CASSLKGWGESYGYTF.